Listed below are T cell receptor beta chains from one sample, sequenced in a study of post-analysis software for immune sequencing data. TCRdb recomputed calls from the PCR reads with MiXCR, one row per CDR3 protein. Among under 900,000 distinct CDR3 sequences listed, around 53% were seen once. Material for sequencing was blood. These receptors came from a girl under 18 with multiple sclerosis. Each CDR3 is given with its conserved first and last residue. D genes are given only for firm matches. Clone size is not always given. Where it is, it says once, few, many or a class for expanded clones.

J gene	V gene	clone size	D gene	CDR3 protein	CDR3 DNA
TRBJ1-5	TRBV25-1	NA	NA	CASSGGAAQPQHF	TGTGCCAGCAGTGGGGGGGCGGCTCAGCCCCAGCATTTT
TRBJ2-1	TRBV6-5	NA	NA	CASTRTGIAMFF	TGTGCCAGCACCAGAACCGGGATAGCGATGTTCTTC
TRBJ1-2	TRBV7-9	few	NA	CASTPRNPSAGYTF	TGTGCCAGCACCCCGAGGAATCCCTCGGCGGGCTACACCTTC
TRBJ2-7	TRBV29-1	few	NA	CSVGPGATGYEQYF	TGCAGCGTTGGTCCAGGGGCGACAGGCTACGAGCAGTACTTC
TRBJ2-1	TRBV5-5	few	NA	CASSLAPESSYNEQFF	TGTGCCAGCAGCTTGGCCCCGGAAAGCTCCTACAATGAGCAGTTCTTC
TRBJ2-1	TRBV6-5	few	TRBD1	CASSWTGGLGNEQFF	TGTGCCAGCAGTTGGACAGGGGGATTAGGAAATGAGCAGTTCTTC
TRBJ2-7	TRBV7-9	NA	TRBD1	CASSLGPTGDPYEQYF	TGTGCCAGCAGCTTAGGCCCGACAGGGGACCCCTACGAGCAGTACTTC
TRBJ1-2	TRBV6-6	NA	NA	CASRDGHYGYTF	TGTGCCAGCAGAGACGGACACTATGGCTACACCTTC
TRBJ2-7	TRBV10-3	NA	TRBD1	CAISDGQGSSYEQYF	TGTGCCATCAGTGACGGACAGGGGTCCTCCTACGAGCAGTACTTC
TRBJ1-4	TRBV11-1	NA	NA	CASSLDGSNEKLFF	TGTGCCAGCAGCTTGGACGGATCTAATGAAAAACTGTTTTTT
TRBJ2-7	TRBV12-3/TRBV12-4	NA	TRBD1	CASTFHAGTGDNEQYF	TGTGCCAGCACCTTTCACGCGGGGACAGGGGATAACGAGCAGTACTTC
TRBJ1-4	TRBV7-9	NA	TRBD1	CASSLKGAGEKLFF	TGTGCCAGCAGCTTAAAGGGGGCGGGTGAAAAACTGTTTTTT
TRBJ2-1	TRBV29-1	NA	TRBD1	CSARDRAYNEQFF	TGCAGCGCTAGGGACAGGGCCTACAATGAGCAGTTCTTC
TRBJ2-7	TRBV5-1	NA	TRBD1	CASALLGRQGAYEQYF	TGCGCCAGCGCCCTCCTTGGGAGACAGGGGGCCTACGAGCAGTACTTC
TRBJ1-5	TRBV6-5	NA	NA	CASSYFGGDRLHSNQPQHF	TGTGCCAGCAGTTACTTTGGGGGCGACCGTTTGCATAGCAATCAGCCCCAGCATTTT
TRBJ2-5	TRBV7-2	NA	TRBD1	CASSLAVTGGETQYF	TGTGCCAGCAGCTTAGCGGTGACAGGGGGGGAGACCCAGTACTTC
TRBJ2-2	TRBV20-1	NA	NA	CSAQDPAAGELFF	TGCAGTGCCCAGGATCCGGCGGCCGGGGAGCTGTTTTTT
TRBJ2-1	TRBV6-2/TRBV6-3	few	TRBD2	CASSYPPLAGVINEQFF	TGTGCCAGCAGTTACCCCCCGCTAGCGGGAGTAATCAATGAGCAGTTCTTC
TRBJ1-5	TRBV7-2	NA	TRBD1	CASSFSQGGQPQHF	TGTGCCAGCAGCTTCTCACAGGGGGGTCAGCCCCAGCATTTT
TRBJ2-3	TRBV3-1	NA	NA	CASSPSPRDTQYF	TGTGCCAGCAGCCCCTCCCCTAGGGATACGCAGTATTTT
TRBJ2-5	TRBV20-1	NA	TRBD2	CSGYGAGGPARETQYF	TGCAGTGGGTATGGTGCGGGAGGCCCTGCGAGGGAGACCCAGTACTTC
TRBJ2-7	TRBV3-1	few	NA	CASSGYSYEQYF	TGTGCCAGCAGCGGATACTCCTACGAGCAGTACTTC
TRBJ1-4	TRBV29-1	NA	NA	CSVAGRDEKLFF	TGCAGCGTTGCTGGCAGGGATGAAAAACTGTTTTTT
TRBJ1-2	TRBV20-1	NA	TRBD1	CSARDVTGANYGYTF	TGCAGTGCTAGAGATGTAACAGGGGCTAACTATGGCTACACCTTC
TRBJ2-3	TRBV29-1	NA	NA	CSVDRDTQYF	TGCAGCGTTGACAGAGATACGCAGTATTTT
TRBJ2-7	TRBV7-9	few	TRBD1	CASSSWKAGGSYEQYF	TGTGCCAGCAGTTCCTGGAAGGCAGGGGGATCCTACGAGCAGTACTTC
TRBJ2-1	TRBV4-2	NA	TRBD2	CASSPVGAGGSYNEQFF	TGTGCCAGCAGCCCGGTTGGAGCGGGGGGCTCCTACAATGAGCAGTTCTTC